A single sample is the source of the 5 T cell receptor beta chains below, sequenced in a study of cytomegalovirus exposure and HLA in healthy donors. The PCR made use of 60 Vbeta and 13 Jbeta primers. Profiling relied on immunoSEQ multiplex PCR, and the TCRdb table lists in-frame clones only, not all of them. The table includes approximately 100,000 clones, 60% to 80% detected once. What was sequenced was PBMCs. Receptor source: a man aged 50 or older in good health and CMV-seropositive.

The chain is built from TRBV29-1 and TRBJ1-1, with TRBD1 matching 10 bases. Germline V gene data show CDR1 as SQVTM and CDR2 as ANQGSEA. There are 15 residues in the CDR3. V gave up 3 bases and J gave up 5 bases; unmatched junction bases: 9. The CDR3 protein is CSVESPGQGSTEAFF. The CDR3 bases are TGCAGCGTTGAGTCTCCGGGACAGGGGTCGACTGAAGCTTTCTTT.

The chain employs TRBV23-1 and TRBJ2-7; 8 nucleotides align to TRBD1. TRBV23-1 is labeled an ORF, and its function is uncertain. V trimming: 0 bases; J trimming: 3 bases; junction bases outside the gene matches: 4. The CDR3 length is 15 residues. This CDR3 is CASSQSGQDVYEQYF. The CDR3 bases are TGCGCCAGCAGTCAATCGGGACAGGACGTCTACGAGCAGTACTTC.

The chain is built from TRBV2 and TRBJ2-3; 14 positions match TRBD2. The CDR3 runs to 15 residues. V lost 5 bases, J lost 4 bases, and 2 bases stayed unmatched. Germline V gene lookup returns CDR1 SNHLY and CDR2 FYNNEI. This CDR3 is CASSLGLAGADTQYF. The CDR3 DNA follows: TGTGCCAGCAGTCTGGGACTAGCGGGAGCAGATACGCAGTATTTT.

The chain has TRBV6-1 and TRBJ2-2, with 8 bases aligning to TRBD2. CDR3 length: 17 residues. With V trimmed by 4 bases and J by 3 bases, 10 bases remained unmatched. Germline V gives CDR1 MNHNS, CDR2 SASEGT. The CDR3 nucleotides are TGTGCCAGCAGTGCGGGAGGGGGAGGGTTGGACACCGGGGAGCTGTTTTTT. Residues: CASSAGGGGLDTGELFF.

This chain joins TRBV5-1 and TRBJ1-5; weak D call: TRBD1 (5 bases). V was clipped by 4 bases and J by 6 bases, with 17 bases between them. CDR1 and CDR2 from the germline V gene are SGHRS and YFSETQ. The CDR3 is 15 residues long. The CDR3 is CASSLGVGAGQPQHF. The CDR3 DNA follows: TGCGCCAGCAGCCTGGGGGTTGGGGCTGGTCAGCCCCAGCATTTT. Based on the CDR3 plus reference TRBV5-1 and TRBJ1-5, the full variable domain is KAGVTQTPRYLIKTRGQQVTLSCSPISGHRSVSWYQQTPGQGLQFLFEYFSETQRNKGNFPGRFSGRQFSNSRSEMNVSTLELGDSALYLCASSLGVGAGQPQHFGDGTRLSIL.